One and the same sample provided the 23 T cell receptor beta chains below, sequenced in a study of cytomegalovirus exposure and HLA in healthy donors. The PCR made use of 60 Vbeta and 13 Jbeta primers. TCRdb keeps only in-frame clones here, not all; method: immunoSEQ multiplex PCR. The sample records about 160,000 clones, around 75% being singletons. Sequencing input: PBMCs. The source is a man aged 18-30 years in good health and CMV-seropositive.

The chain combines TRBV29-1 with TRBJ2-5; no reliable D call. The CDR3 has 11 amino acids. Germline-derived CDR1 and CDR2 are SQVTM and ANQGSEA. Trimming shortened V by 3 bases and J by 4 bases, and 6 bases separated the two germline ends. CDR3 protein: CSVDIGETQYF. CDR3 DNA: TGCAGCGTTGATATCGGAGAGACCCAGTACTTC.

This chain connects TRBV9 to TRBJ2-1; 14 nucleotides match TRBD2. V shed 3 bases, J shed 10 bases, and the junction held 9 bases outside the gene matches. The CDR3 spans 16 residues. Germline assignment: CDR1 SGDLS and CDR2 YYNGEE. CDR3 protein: CASSEGTSGSLGEQFF. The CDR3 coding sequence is TGTGCCAGCAGCGAGGGGACTAGCGGGAGCTTAGGAGAGCAGTTCTTC.

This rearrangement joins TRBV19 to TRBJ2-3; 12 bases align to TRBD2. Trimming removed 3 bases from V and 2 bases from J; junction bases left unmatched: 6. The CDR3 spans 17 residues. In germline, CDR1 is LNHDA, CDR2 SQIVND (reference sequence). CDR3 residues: CASSMYWTSGNTDTQYF. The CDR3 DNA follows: TGTGCCAGTAGTATGTATTGGACTAGCGGGAACACAGATACGCAGTATTTT. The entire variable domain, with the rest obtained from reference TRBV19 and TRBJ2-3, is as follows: DGGITQSPKYLFRKEGQNVTLSCEQNLNHDAMYWYRQDPGQGLRLIYYSQIVNDFQKGDIAEGYSVSREKKESFPLTVTSAQKNPTAFYLCASSMYWTSGNTDTQYFGPGTRLTVL.

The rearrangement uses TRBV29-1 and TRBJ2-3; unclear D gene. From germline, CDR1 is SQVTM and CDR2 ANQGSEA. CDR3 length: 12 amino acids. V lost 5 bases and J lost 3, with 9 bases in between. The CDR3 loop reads CSVRQETDTQYF. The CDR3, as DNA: TGCAGCGTTCGGCAGGAAACAGATACGCAGTATTTT.

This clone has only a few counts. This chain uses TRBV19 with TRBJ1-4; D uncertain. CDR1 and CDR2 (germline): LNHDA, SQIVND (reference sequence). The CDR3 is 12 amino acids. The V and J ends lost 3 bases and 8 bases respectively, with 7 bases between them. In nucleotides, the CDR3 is TGTGCCAGTAGTATGCGGAGAGAAAAACTGTTTTTT. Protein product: CASSMRREKLFF.

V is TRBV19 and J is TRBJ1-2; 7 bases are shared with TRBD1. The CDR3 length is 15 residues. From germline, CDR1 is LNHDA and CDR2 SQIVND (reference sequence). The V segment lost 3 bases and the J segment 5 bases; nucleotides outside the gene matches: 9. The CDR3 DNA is TGTGCCAGTAGTATCGACAGGGCCCTAAGGTATGGCTACACCTTC. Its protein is CASSIDRALRYGYTF.

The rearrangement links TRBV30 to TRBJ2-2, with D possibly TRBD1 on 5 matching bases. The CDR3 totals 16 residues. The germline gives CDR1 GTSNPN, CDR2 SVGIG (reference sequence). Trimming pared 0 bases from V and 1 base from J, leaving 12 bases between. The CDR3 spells CAWSVLGQGNTGELFF. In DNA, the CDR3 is TGTGCCTGGAGTGTACTGGGGCAGGGGAACACCGGGGAGCTGTTTTTT.

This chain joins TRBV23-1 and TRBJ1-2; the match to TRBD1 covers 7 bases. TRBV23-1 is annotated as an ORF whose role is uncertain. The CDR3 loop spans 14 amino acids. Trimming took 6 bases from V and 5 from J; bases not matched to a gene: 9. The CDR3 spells CASSPRGLGYGYTF. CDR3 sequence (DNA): TGCGCCAGCAGCCCAAGGGGGCTGGGGTATGGCTACACCTTC.

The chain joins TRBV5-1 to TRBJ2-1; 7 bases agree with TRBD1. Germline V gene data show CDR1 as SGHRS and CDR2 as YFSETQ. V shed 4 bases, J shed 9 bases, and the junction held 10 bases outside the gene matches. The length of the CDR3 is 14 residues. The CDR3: CASSPQGFYGEQFF. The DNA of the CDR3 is TGCGCCAGCAGCCCACAGGGGTTTTACGGTGAGCAGTTCTTC.

Here the CDR3 reads CATSRGARDNSPLHF. The CDR3 region has the DNA TGTGCCACCAGCAGAGGGGCCAGGGATAATTCACCCCTCCACTTT. The J gene is TRBJ1-6, the V gene TRBV15, with D perhaps matching TRBD1 (5 bases). CDR1 is LNHNV and CDR2 is YYDKDF in the germline V gene (reference sequence). The V end lost 1 base, the J end lost 5 bases, and 9 bases lay between the germline ends. The CDR3 covers 15 residues. The variable domain in full, completed from reference TRBV15 and TRBJ1-6, reads DAMVIQNPRYQVTQFGKPVTLSCSQTLNHNVMYWYQQKSSQAPKLLFHYYDKDFNNEADTPDNFQSRRPNTSFCFLDIRSPGLGDTAMYLCATSRGARDNSPLHFGNGTRLTVT.

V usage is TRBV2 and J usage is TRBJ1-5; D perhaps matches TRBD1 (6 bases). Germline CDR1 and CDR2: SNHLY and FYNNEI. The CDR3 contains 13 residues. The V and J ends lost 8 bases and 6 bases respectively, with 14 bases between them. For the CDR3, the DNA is TGTGCCAGCTGTACAGGGTCGGGTCAGCCCCAGCATTTT. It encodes CASCTGSGQPQHF. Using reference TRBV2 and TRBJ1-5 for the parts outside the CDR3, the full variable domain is EPEVTQTPSHQVTQMGQEVILRCVPISNHLYFYWYRQILGQKVEFLVSFYNNEISEKSEIFDDQFSVERPDGSNFTLKIRSTKLEDSAMYFCASCTGSGQPQHFGDGTRLSIL.

CDR3 coding DNA: TGTGCCAGCACAACGACAGGGACCTATGGCTACACCTTC. This encodes CASTTTGTYGYTF. The V gene is TRBV6-1, the J gene TRBJ1-2, with 7 bases matching TRBD1. CDR1 and CDR2 (germline): MNHNS, SASEGT. This CDR3 contains 13 residues. With V trimmed by 7 bases and J by 4 bases, 6 bases remained unmatched.

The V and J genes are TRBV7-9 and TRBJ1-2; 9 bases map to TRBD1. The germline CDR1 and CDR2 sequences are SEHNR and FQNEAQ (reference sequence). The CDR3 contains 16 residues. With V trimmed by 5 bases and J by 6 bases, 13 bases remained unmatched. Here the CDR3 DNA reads TGTGCCAGCAGCCCCCCTGCAGAGGGACAGGGCGATGGCTACACCTTC. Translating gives CASSPPAEGQGDGYTF.

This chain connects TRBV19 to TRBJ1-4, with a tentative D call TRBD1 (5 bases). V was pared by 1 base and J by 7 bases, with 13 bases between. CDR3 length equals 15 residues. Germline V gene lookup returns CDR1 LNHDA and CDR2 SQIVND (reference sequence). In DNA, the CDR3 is TGTGCCAGTAGTATAGTCCCCAAAAGGGGTGAAAAACTGTTTTTT. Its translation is CASSIVPKRGEKLFF.

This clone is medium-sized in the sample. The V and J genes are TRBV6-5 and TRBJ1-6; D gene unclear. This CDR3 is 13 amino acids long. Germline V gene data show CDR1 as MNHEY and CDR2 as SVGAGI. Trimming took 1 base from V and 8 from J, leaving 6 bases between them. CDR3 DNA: TGTGCCAGCAGTTACTACGGAGATTCACCCCTCCACTTT. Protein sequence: CASSYYGDSPLHF.

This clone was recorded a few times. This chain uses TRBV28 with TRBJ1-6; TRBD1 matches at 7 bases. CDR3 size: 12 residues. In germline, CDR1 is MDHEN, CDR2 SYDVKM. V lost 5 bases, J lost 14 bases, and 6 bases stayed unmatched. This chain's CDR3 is CASSDRVRALHF. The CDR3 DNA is TGTGCCAGCAGTGACAGGGTAAGGGCCCTCCACTTT.

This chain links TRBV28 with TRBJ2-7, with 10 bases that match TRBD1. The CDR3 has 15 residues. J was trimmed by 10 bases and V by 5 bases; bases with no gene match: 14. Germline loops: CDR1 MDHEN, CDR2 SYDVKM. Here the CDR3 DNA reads TGTGCCAGCAGTACCTTATTAGGACAGGGGGTGGCACAGTACGTC. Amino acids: CASSTLLGQGVAQYV.

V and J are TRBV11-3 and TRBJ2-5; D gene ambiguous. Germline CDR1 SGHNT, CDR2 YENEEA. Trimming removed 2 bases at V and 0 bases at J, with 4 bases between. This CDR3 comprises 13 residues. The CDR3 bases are TGTGCCAGCAGCTTAATTAACCAAGAGACCCAGTACTTC. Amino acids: CASSLINQETQYF.

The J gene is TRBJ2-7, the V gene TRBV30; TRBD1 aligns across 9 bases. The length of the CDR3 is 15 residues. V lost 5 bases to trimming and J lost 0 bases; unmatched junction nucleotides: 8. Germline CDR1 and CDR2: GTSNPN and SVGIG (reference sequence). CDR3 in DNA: TGTGCCTGGTCTGGGGGACAGGGAGCCTCCTACGAGCAGTACGTC. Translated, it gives CAWSGGQGASYEQYV.

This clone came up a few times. The CDR3 loop is CASSGTRGTGANVLTF. CDR3 nucleotide sequence: TGTGCCAGCAGTGGGACCAGGGGGACCGGGGCCAACGTCCTGACTTTC. This chain connects TRBV6-1 to TRBJ2-6; 7 bases agree with TRBD1. Germline V CDR1 and CDR2: MNHNS, SASEGT. This CDR3 is built from 16 residues. V lost 4 bases, J lost 4 bases, and 7 bases stayed unmatched.

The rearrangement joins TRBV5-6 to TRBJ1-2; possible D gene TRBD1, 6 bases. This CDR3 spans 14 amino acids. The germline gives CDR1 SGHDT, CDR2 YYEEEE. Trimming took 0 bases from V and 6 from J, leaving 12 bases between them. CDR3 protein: CASSLGQASDGYTF. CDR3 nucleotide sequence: TGTGCCAGCAGCTTGGGACAGGCATCTGATGGCTACACCTTC.

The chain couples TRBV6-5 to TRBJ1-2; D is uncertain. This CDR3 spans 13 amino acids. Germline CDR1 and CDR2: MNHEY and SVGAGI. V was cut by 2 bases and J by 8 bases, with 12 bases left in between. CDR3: CASSYVGFGGYTF. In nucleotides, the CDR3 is TGTGCCAGCAGTTACGTTGGGTTCGGGGGCTACACCTTC.

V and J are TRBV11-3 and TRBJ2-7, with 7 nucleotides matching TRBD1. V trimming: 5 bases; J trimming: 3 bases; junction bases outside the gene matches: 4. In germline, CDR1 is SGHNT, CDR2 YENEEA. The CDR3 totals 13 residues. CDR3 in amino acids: CASSGSGGYEQYV. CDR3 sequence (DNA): TGTGCCAGCAGCGGCTCAGGGGGCTACGAGCAGTACGTC.